This TCR delta chain was retrieved from a study of Vδ1+ human thymocytes. This clone was detected a few times. As yet, its antigen is unknown. Whole-study results and caveats: Thymic TRG and TRD repertoires appeared highly polyclonal.

Sequences come from RNA converted to cDNA by reverse transcription. CDR3 amplicons came from multiplex PCR with pooled V-gene forward and constant-region reverse primers. TCRdb applied CATT to the multiplex PCR reads for clone calling. The table lists more than 50,000 delta-chain clones, 15% to 20% of them singletons. The CDR3 length is 23 residues. The germline V gene has CDR1 TSWWSYY and CDR2 QGS. Germline trimming cut 5 bases from V and 4 bases from J; bases unmatched to any gene: 29. This TCR derives from a boy in the first two years of life who had congenital heart surgery. The J gene is TRDJ1, the V gene TRDV1, with 12 bases fitting TRDD3. The sequencing input was Vdelta1+ gamma-delta thymocytes from the thymus. Noted subset: FACS-sorted CD3+ TCRalphabeta- TCRVdelta1+ TCRVdelta2- thymocytes. The chain's CDR3 is CALGRSASRRTGGYRQTVDKLIF. DNA for the CDR3: TGTGCTCTTGGGAGGTCGGCTTCCCGTCGTACTGGGGGATACCGTCAAACAGTCGATAAACTCATCTTT.